This paragraph covers one T cell receptor beta chain sequence. The sample is drawn from a study of CXCR3-negative and CXCR3-positive naive CD8 T cells. Background on the study: Per library, roughly 1.4 +/- 0.3 million reads; 130 million to 150 million TRB reads overall.

Looked up from germline, CDR1 is SQVTM and CDR2 is ANQGSEA. The CDR3 sequence is 12 residues long. The TRB libraries of cDNA were built by UMI-labeled 5' RACE. TCRdb processed the 5' RACE reads again and assigns one entry to each CDR3 protein, with no DNA. The repertoire table contains roughly 86,000 distinct CDR3 sequences. Sequencing was done on a sample of naive CXCR3- CD8+ T cells from blood. Subset denoted: CD45RO-CCR7+CD27+CD95- naive CD8+ T cells lacking CXCR3 (TNR3-). The receptor was derived from a human donor in good health. Some clones in this sample may be carry-over from other donors' samples. This chain links TRBV29-1 with TRBJ1-2. CDR3 loop: CSAEGSNYGYTF.